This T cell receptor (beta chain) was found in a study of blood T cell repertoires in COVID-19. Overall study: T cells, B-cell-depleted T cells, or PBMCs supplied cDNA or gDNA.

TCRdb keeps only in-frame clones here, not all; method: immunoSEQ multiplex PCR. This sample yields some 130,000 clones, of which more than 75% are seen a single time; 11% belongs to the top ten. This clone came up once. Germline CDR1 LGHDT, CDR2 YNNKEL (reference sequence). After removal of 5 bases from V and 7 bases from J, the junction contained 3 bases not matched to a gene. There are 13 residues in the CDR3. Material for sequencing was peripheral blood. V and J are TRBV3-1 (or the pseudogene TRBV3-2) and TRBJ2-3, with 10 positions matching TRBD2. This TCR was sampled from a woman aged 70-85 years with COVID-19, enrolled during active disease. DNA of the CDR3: TGTGCCAGCAGCAGCGGGGGGGCTTATACGCAGTATTTT. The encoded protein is CASSSGGAYTQYF.